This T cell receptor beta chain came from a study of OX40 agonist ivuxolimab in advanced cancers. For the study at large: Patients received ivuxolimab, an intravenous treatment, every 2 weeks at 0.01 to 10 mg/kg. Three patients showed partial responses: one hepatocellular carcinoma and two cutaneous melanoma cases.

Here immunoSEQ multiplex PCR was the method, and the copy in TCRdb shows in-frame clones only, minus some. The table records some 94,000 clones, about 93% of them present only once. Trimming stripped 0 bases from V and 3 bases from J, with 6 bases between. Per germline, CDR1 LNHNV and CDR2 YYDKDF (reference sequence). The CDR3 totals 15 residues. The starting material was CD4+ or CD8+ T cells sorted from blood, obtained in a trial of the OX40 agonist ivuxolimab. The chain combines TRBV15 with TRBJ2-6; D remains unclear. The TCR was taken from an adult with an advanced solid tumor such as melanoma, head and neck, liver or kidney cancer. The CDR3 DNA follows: TGTGCCACCAGCAGAGATACGGATGGGGCCAACGTCCTGACTTTC. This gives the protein CATSRDTDGANVLTF.